These 4 T cell receptor beta chains share one sample of origin, sequenced in a study of technical replicates of blood from a handful of donors. Using immunoSEQ multiplex PCR, the repertoire was profiled, and TCRdb retains in-frame clones only, with some absent. The data contain roughly 14,000 clones, about four fifths of them singletons. Input material: PBMCs. These receptors were obtained from a human donor in good health.

This clone was recorded a few times. The chain is built from TRBV30 and TRBJ1-1; D remains unclear. Germline-derived CDR1 and CDR2 are GTSNPN and SVGIG (reference sequence). V lost 2 bases and J 0 bases, leaving 4 bases between the germline ends. CDR3 length: 12 residues. DNA for the CDR3: TGTGCCTGGAGTTATGTGAACACTGAAGCTTTCTTT. Protein: CAWSYVNTEAFF.

This sequence joins TRBV28 and TRBJ2-7; 9 bases agree with TRBD1. Germline V lookup: CDR1 MDHEN, CDR2 SYDVKM. This CDR3 is built from 15 residues. V lost 5 bases to trimming and J lost 3 bases; unmatched junction nucleotides: 8. The CDR3 is CASSLPGTGNYEQYF. Written as DNA, the CDR3 is TGTGCCAGCAGTCTACCCGGGACAGGGAACTACGAGCAGTACTTC.

The chain recombines TRBV29-1 with TRBJ2-6; 12 nucleotides match TRBD2. Germline CDR1 and CDR2: SQVTM and ANQGSEA. The trim removed 6 bases at V and 4 bases at J, leaving 7 bases unmatched. The CDR3 consists of 16 residues. CDR3 coding DNA: TGCAGCGTCGTGCTAGCGGGAGGGCCGGGGGCCAACGTCCTGACTTTC. The encoded protein is CSVVLAGGPGANVLTF.

This CDR3 is CASSVGLAGVQGEQFF. The CDR3 DNA sequence: TGTGCCAGCAGCGTAGGACTAGCGGGAGTTCAAGGTGAGCAGTTCTTC. The chain couples TRBV9 to TRBJ2-1, with 12 bases that match TRBD2. This CDR3 comprises 16 residues. The junction had 7 bases not matched to a gene; V was cut back by 0 bases and J by 9 bases. Per germline, CDR1 SGDLS and CDR2 YYNGEE.